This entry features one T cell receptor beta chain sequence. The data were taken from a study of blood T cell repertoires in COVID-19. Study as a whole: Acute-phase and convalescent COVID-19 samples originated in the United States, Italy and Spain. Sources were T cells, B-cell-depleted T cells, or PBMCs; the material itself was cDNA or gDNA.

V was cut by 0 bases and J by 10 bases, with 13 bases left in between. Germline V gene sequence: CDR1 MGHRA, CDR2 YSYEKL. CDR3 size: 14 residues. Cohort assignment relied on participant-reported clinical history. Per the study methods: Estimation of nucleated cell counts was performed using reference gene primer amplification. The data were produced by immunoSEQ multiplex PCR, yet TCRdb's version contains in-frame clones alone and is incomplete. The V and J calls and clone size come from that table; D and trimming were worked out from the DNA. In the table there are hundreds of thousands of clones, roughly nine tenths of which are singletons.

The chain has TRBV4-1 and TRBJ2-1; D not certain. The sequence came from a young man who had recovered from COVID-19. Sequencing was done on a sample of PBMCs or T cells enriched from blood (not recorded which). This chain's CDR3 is CASSQDATAPEQFF. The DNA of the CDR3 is TGCGCCAGCAGCCAAGACGCTACCGCCCCGGAGCAGTTCTTC.